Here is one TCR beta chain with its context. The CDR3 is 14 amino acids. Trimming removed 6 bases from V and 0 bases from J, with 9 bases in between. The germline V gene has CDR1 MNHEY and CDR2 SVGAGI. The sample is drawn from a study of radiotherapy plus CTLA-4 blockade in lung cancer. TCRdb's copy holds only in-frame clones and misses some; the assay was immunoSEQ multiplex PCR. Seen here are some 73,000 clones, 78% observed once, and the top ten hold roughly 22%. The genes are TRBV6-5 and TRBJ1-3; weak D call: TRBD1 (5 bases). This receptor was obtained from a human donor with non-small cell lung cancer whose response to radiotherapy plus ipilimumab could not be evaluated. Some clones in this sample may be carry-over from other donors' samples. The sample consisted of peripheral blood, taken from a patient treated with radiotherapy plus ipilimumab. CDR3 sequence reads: CASRGDFSGNTIYF. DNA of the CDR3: TGTGCCAGCAGGGGGGACTTCTCTGGAAACACCATATATTTT.